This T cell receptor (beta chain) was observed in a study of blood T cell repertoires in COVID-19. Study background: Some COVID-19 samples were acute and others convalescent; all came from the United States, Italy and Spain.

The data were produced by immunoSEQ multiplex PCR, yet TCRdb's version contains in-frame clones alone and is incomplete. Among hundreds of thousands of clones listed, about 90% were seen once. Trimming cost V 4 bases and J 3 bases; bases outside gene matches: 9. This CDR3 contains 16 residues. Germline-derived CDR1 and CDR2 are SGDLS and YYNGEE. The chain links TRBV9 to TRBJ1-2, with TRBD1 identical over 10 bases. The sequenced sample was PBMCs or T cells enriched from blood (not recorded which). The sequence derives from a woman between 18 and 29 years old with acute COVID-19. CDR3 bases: TGTGCCAGCAGCCCAACAGGGACAGGGGATTACTATGGCTACACCTTC. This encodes CASSPTGTGDYYGYTF.